These 32 T cell receptor beta chains share one sample of origin, sequenced in a study of blood T cell repertoires in COVID-19. The assay was immunoSEQ multiplex PCR, and TCRdb's table has in-frame clones only and misses some. The sample records some 140,000 clones, around 80% being singletons. Input material: peripheral blood. The source of these receptors is a man aged 55-75 years with acute or convalescent COVID-19.

The gene calls are TRBV4-2 and TRBJ2-7; D is perhaps TRBD1 (6 bases). The length of the CDR3 is 16 residues. Deletions cut 1 base from V and 3 bases from J, with 16 bases between. CDR1 LGHNA and CDR2 YNFKEQ come from the germline V gene. The CDR3 DNA is TGTGCCAGCAGCCAAGTGGCGCAGGGGCGAAACTACGAGCAGTACTTC. It is translated as CASSQVAQGRNYEQYF.

This clone was observed once. The chain combines TRBV4-3 with TRBJ2-1; TRBD2 matches 9 bases. This CDR3 contains 16 residues. With V trimmed by 0 bases and J by 6 bases, 6 bases remained unmatched. In germline, CDR1 is LGHNA, CDR2 YSLEER. DNA for the CDR3: TGCGCCAGCAGCCAAGAAGGCGGCGGGAGGGCCAATGAGCAGTTCTTC. Translating gives CASSQEGGGRANEQFF.

The chain carries TRBV7-9 and TRBJ1-2, with D possibly matching TRBD1 (5 bases). Germline V gene data show CDR1 as SEHNR and CDR2 as FQNEAQ (reference sequence). Trimming cost V 3 bases and J 6 bases, with 14 bases left between them. This CDR3 is built from 14 residues. The CDR3 DNA follows: TGTGCCAGCAGCTTTTCAGGGCGCGTGAATGGCTACACCTTC. Protein sequence: CASSFSGRVNGYTF.

J is TRBJ1-1 and V is TRBV4-2, with a weak D call TRBD1 (5 bases). The CDR3 contains 15 residues. V was shortened by 4 bases and J by 3 bases, with 15 bases between the two germline ends. Per germline, CDR1 LGHNA and CDR2 YNFKEQ. The CDR3 region has the DNA TGTGCCAGCAGCCCTTCTTTCAGGGAGGACACTGAAGCTTTCTTT. This sequence encodes CASSPSFREDTEAFF.

The chain couples TRBV27 to TRBJ1-1; D perhaps matches TRBD1 (5 bases). Deletions cut 6 bases from V and 4 bases from J, with 15 bases between. Germline assignment: CDR1 MNHEY and CDR2 SMNVEV (reference sequence). The length of the CDR3 is 14 residues. In DNA form, the CDR3 reads TGTGCCAGCAGAGCGCAGAACGGGGGCACTGAAGCTTTCTTT. This codes for CASRAQNGGTEAFF.

The V and J genes are TRBV2 and TRBJ2-3; 8 bases are a match to TRBD2. Unmatched junction bases numbered 2, after V lost 4 bases and J lost 2 bases. Germline-derived CDR1 and CDR2 are SNHLY and FYNNEI. This CDR3 region has 14 residues. CDR3 bases: TGTGCCAGCAGTGGGCGGGGGGCCACAGATACGCAGTATTTT. It translates to CASSGRGATDTQYF.

This chain uses TRBV3-1 (or the pseudogene TRBV3-2) with TRBJ2-7; 7 nucleotides line up with TRBD2. Germline V lookup: CDR1 LGHDT, CDR2 YNNKEL (reference sequence). Unmatched junction bases numbered 9, after V lost 3 bases and J lost 1 base. The CDR3 sequence is 16 residues long. In nucleotides, the CDR3 is TGTGCCAGCAGCCACCAAGCGGGGACTAATTCCTACGAGCAGTACTTC. This sequence encodes CASSHQAGTNSYEQYF.

The chain is built from TRBV7-8 and TRBJ1-3; 8 bases are shared with TRBD1. V lost 5 bases, J lost 0 bases, and 6 bases stayed unmatched. The CDR3 covers 16 residues. Germline values: CDR1 SGHVS, CDR2 FQNEAQ. Here the CDR3 DNA reads TGTGCCAGCAGCACGGGACAGGCTGACTCTGGAAACACCATATATTTT. Residues: CASSTGQADSGNTIYF.

Details on this clone: The junction shows a germline mismatch at one end, possibly a read error. The chain recombines TRBV30 with TRBJ1-4, with 7 bases fitting TRBD1. Germline CDR1 is GTSNPN and CDR2 is SVGIG (reference sequence). The length of the CDR3 is 17 residues. Written as DNA, the CDR3 is TGTGCCTGGACCCAAGGTGGAGGGGGCCGGCCTAAAGAAAAACTGTTTTTT. This gives the protein CAWTQGGGGRPKEKLFF.

Here the CDR3 DNA reads TGTGCCAGCATTCAAAGGCGGGGAGGTAGTGAGCAGTTCTTC. Translated, it gives CASIQRRGGSEQFF. This chain joins TRBV25-1 and TRBJ2-1, with a tentative D call TRBD2 (6 bases). V lost 7 bases, J lost 9 bases, and 19 bases lay in between. The CDR3 runs to 14 residues. Germline CDR1 reads MGHDK; CDR2 reads SYGVNS.

The rearrangement uses TRBV6-5 and TRBJ1-2, with D uncertain. Germline CDR1 and CDR2: MNHEY and SVGAGI. The CDR3 is 15 amino acids. V was cut by 6 bases and J by 0 bases, with 14 bases left in between. The CDR3 bases are TGTGCCAGCAGCCTTACGGTTGGAGCTAACTATGGCTACACCTTC. Translating gives CASSLTVGANYGYTF.

The chain couples TRBV5-1 to TRBJ2-1; 9 bases are a match to TRBD2. The V gene's germline CDR1 is SGHRS and CDR2 YFSETQ. V shed 0 bases, J shed 2 bases, and the junction held 3 bases outside the gene matches. The CDR3 extends over 16 amino acids. The CDR3 bases are TGCGCCAGCAGCTTGGTAGCGGGAGCCCCCTACAATGAGCAGTTCTTC. Translated, it gives CASSLVAGAPYNEQFF.

This clone was observed a single time. The rearrangement uses TRBV27 and TRBJ2-7; 10 bases line up with TRBD2. This CDR3 spans 18 amino acids. V shed 5 bases and J 5 bases; nucleotides not matched to a gene: 18. Looked up from germline, CDR1 is MNHEY and CDR2 is SMNVEV (reference sequence). The CDR3 DNA reads TGTGCCAGCAGTCTCCGGGCTAGCGGGAGTCTCCGAGTGCACGAGCAGTACTTC. Its protein product is CASSLRASGSLRVHEQYF.

The chain uses TRBV15 and TRBJ2-7, with a weak D call TRBD1 (6 bases). Germline V gene sequence: CDR1 LNHNV, CDR2 YYDKDF (reference sequence). The CDR3 length is 15 residues. Trimming took off 4 bases at V and 2 bases at J, with 15 bases between the two ends. Here the CDR3 DNA reads TGTGCCACCAGCAAGAAGGGTCAGGGGACCTACGAGCAGTACTTC. It is translated as CATSKKGQGTYEQYF.

Only a few counts were recorded for this clone. The rearrangement uses TRBV3-1 (or the pseudogene TRBV3-2) and TRBJ1-5; no reliable D call. Germline-derived CDR1 and CDR2 are LGHDT and YNNKEL (reference sequence). The CDR3 is 12 amino acids. Trimming left V 4 bases short and J 11 bases short, with 12 bases between. The CDR3 sequence is CASSPLGGSQHF. The CDR3 bases are TGTGCCAGCAGCCCGCTAGGAGGGTCCCAGCATTTT.

The genes are TRBV7-9 and TRBJ1-6; 8 nucleotides match TRBD1. The CDR3 covers 15 residues. Looked up from germline, CDR1 is SEHNR and CDR2 is FQNEAQ (reference sequence). After removal of 5 bases from V and 8 bases from J, the junction contained 8 bases not matched to a gene. CDR3 region: CASSIRGPSDSPLHF. The CDR3 DNA is TGTGCCAGCAGCATCAGGGGGCCCTCTGATTCACCCCTCCACTTT.

In DNA form, the CDR3 reads TGTGCCAGCCCTAGGGACAGGGGATTTTACTATGGCTACACCTTC. Translating gives CASPRDRGFYYGYTF. This chain links TRBV6-5 with TRBJ1-2, with 10 nucleotides matching TRBD1. Per the germline V gene, CDR1 is MNHEY and CDR2 is SVGAGI. This CDR3 has 15 residues. V shed 8 bases, J shed 3 bases, and the junction held 9 bases outside the gene matches.

The rearrangement uses TRBV6-1 and TRBJ1-1, with D possibly TRBD1 on 6 matching bases. The V end lost 2 bases, the J end lost 6 bases, and 10 bases lay between the germline ends. Germline CDR1 is MNHNS and CDR2 is SASEGT. This CDR3 is 13 amino acids long. CDR3 in DNA: TGTGCCAGCAGTGAAAACAGGGTAGCTGAAGCTTTCTTT. It translates to CASSENRVAEAFF.

The CDR3 DNA reads TGTGCCAGCAGTTTATCTCCAGGAAACTCTGGAAACACCATATATTTT. Residues: CASSLSPGNSGNTIYF. The V gene is TRBV28, the J gene TRBJ1-3; D not resolved. This CDR3 has 16 residues. Deletions cut 1 base from V and 0 bases from J, with 10 bases between. Germline CDR1 reads MDHEN; CDR2 reads SYDVKM.

The chain employs TRBV6-4 and TRBJ1-6; D is unclear. Germline V gene data show CDR1 as MRHNA and CDR2 as SNTAGT. CDR3 length: 14 residues. Trimming left V 2 bases short and J 3 bases short, with 5 bases between. CDR3 loop: CASSDGGYNSPLHF. In DNA, the CDR3 is TGTGCCAGCAGTGACGGCGGCTATAATTCACCCCTCCACTTT.

The chain joins TRBV19 to TRBJ2-1; no clear D gene. Germline V gene sequence: CDR1 LNHDA, CDR2 SQIVND (reference sequence). V dropped 3 bases and J dropped 2 bases, with 11 bases sitting between them. CDR3 length equals 15 residues. The CDR3 DNA sequence: TGTGCCAGTAGTATGTTTAGTTTGGCCTACAATGAGCAGTTCTTC. Translating gives CASSMFSLAYNEQFF. The variable domain in full, completed from reference TRBV19 and TRBJ2-1, reads DGGITQSPKYLFRKEGQNVTLSCEQNLNHDAMYWYRQDPGQGLRLIYYSQIVNDFQKGDIAEGYSVSREKKESFPLTVTSAQKNPTAFYLCASSMFSLAYNEQFFGPGTRLTVL.

The V gene is TRBV6-1, the J gene TRBJ1-1, with unresolved D. Trimming stripped 0 bases from V and 0 bases from J, with 29 bases between. Germline CDR1 reads MNHNS; CDR2 reads SASEGT. The CDR3 covers 22 residues. CDR3 DNA sequence: TGTGCCAGCAGTGAAGCGACAACCCCTGACGGGAACTTTGGGAAGATGAACACTGAAGCTTTCTTT. It codes for CASSEATTPDGNFGKMNTEAFF.

The J gene is TRBJ1-1, the V gene TRBV3-1 (or the pseudogene TRBV3-2), with D uncertain. CDR3 size: 11 residues. Germline V gene data show CDR1 as LGHDT and CDR2 as YNNKEL (reference sequence). V was clipped by 7 bases and J by 5 bases, with 8 bases between them. In DNA form, the CDR3 reads TGTGCCAGCACAGGTTGGACTGAAGCTTTCTTT. Residues: CASTGWTEAFF.

The chain couples TRBV13 to TRBJ2-3; 10 bases match TRBD2. Trimming cost V 5 bases and J 2 bases; bases outside gene matches: 16. The CDR3 runs to 19 residues. The germline gives CDR1 PRHDT, CDR2 FYEKMQ (reference sequence). CDR3 protein: CASSLPPGLARTDTDTQYF. The CDR3 DNA follows: TGTGCCAGCAGCCTCCCCCCGGGACTAGCGCGTACCGACACAGATACGCAGTATTTT.

The chain recombines TRBV11-1 with TRBJ1-4; D not resolved. The CDR3 sequence is 12 residues long. The germline CDR1 and CDR2 sequences are SGHAT and FQDESV (reference sequence). V lost 5 bases to trimming and J lost 8 bases, with 9 bases between them. This CDR3 is CASSREPEKLFF. The CDR3 DNA follows: TGTGCCAGCAGCCGAGAACCCGAAAAACTGTTTTTT.

The V call is TRBV10-1, the J call TRBJ2-1; TRBD1 agrees at 7 bases. Germline CDR1 WNHNN, CDR2 SYGVQD (reference sequence). J gave up 6 bases and V 6 bases, and 5 bases lay outside the gene matches. The CDR3 spans 13 residues. This CDR3 is CASRWDSRNEQFF. The CDR3 coding sequence is TGCGCCAGCAGGTGGGACAGCCGCAATGAGCAGTTCTTC.

The chain employs TRBV7-2 and TRBJ1-5; possible D gene TRBD1, 6 bases. V lost 7 bases and J lost 3, with 10 bases in between. The germline V gene has CDR1 SGHTA and CDR2 FQGNSA. The CDR3 sequence is 13 residues long. The CDR3 region has the DNA TGTGCCAGCACCAGGGGTGACAATCAGCCCCAGCATTTT. The encoded protein is CASTRGDNQPQHF.

This rearrangement joins TRBV6-2 or TRBV6-3 to TRBJ2-2; 11 bases fit TRBD2. Germline trimming cut 6 bases from V and 6 bases from J; bases unmatched to any gene: 12. Germline CDR1 is MNHEY and CDR2 is SVGEGT. The CDR3 has 17 amino acids. CDR3 DNA sequence: TGTGCCAGCAGCCCTACTAGCGGGAGCGTCAGGGCCGGGGAGCTGTTTTTT. Translated: CASSPTSGSVRAGELFF.

The chain has TRBV18 and TRBJ2-7; 9 positions match TRBD1. The CDR3 spans 15 residues. Trimming took 4 bases from V and 0 from J; bases not matched to a gene: 4. Germline V lookup: CDR1 KGHSH, CDR2 LQKENI. This CDR3 reads CASSQGQGSSYEQYF. CDR3 bases: TGTGCCAGCTCACAAGGACAGGGGAGCTCCTACGAGCAGTACTTC.

This rearrangement joins TRBV19 to TRBJ1-5; 12 positions match TRBD1. The CDR3 consists of 18 residues. The trim removed 3 bases at V and 1 base at J, leaving 7 bases unmatched. Germline assignment: CDR1 LNHDA and CDR2 SQIVND (reference sequence). CDR3 sequence: CASSIRGQGALSNQPQHF. In DNA, the CDR3 is TGTGCCAGTAGTATTAGGGGACAGGGGGCCTTAAGCAATCAGCCCCAGCATTTT.

The CDR3 protein is CASNLEGGVSPYEQYF. In DNA form, the CDR3 reads TGTGCCAGCAATCTAGAGGGAGGAGTGAGTCCCTACGAGCAGTACTTC. This rearrangement joins TRBV28 to TRBJ2-7; tentatively, D is TRBD2 (6 bases). The germline V and J ends were trimmed by 7 bases and 2 bases, with 21 bases remaining between them. Germline CDR1 reads MDHEN; CDR2 reads SYDVKM. The CDR3 covers 16 residues.

This clone has a single count. The chain links TRBV5-4 to TRBJ1-2; no clear D. The ends were cut back, 2 bases at V and 8 bases at J, with 13 bases in the middle. The CDR3 loop spans 13 amino acids. Germline loops: CDR1 SGHNT, CDR2 YYREEE (reference sequence). The CDR3 nucleotides are TGTGCCAGCAGCTTAACCGGAGGCGGAGGCTACACCTTC. Protein: CASSLTGGGGYTF. Based on the CDR3 plus reference TRBV5-4 and TRBJ1-2, the full variable domain is ETGVTQSPTHLIKTRGQQVTLRCSSQSGHNTVSWYQQALGQGPQFIFQYYREEENGRGNFPPRFSGLQFPNYSSELNVNALELDDSALYLCASSLTGGGGYTFGSGTRLTVV.